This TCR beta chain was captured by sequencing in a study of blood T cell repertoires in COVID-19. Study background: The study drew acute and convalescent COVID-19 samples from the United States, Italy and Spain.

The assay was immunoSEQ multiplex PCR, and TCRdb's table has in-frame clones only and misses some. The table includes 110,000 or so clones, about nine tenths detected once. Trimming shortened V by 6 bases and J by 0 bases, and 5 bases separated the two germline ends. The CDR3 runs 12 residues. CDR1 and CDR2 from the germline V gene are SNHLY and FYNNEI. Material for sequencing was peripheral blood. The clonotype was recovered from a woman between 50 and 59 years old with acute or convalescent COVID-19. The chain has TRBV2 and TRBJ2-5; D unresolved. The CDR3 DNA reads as TGTGCCAGCAGGGGCTACCAAGAGACCCAGTACTTC. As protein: CASRGYQETQYF.